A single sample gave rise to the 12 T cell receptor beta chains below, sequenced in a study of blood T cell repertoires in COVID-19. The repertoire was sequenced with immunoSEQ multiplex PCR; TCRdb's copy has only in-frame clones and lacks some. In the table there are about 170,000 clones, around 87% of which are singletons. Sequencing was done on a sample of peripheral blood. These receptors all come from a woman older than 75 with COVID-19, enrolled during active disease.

DNA for the CDR3: TGTGCCAGCAGATTAGGGGGAGCAGAGGCTGAAGCTTTCTTT. Translating gives CASRLGGAEAEAFF. The rearrangement uses TRBV5-5 and TRBJ1-1; weak D call: TRBD1 (6 bases). The CDR3 extends over 14 amino acids. CDR1 is SGHKS, CDR2 YYEKEE, per germline (reference sequence). Trimming removed 5 bases from V and 6 bases from J, with 17 bases in between.

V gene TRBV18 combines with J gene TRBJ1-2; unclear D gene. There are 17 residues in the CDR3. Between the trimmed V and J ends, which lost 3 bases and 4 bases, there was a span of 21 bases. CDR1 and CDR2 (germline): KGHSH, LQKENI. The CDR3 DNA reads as TGTGCCAGCTCACCGTCGGTTCCGGGTCCCGTGTCCTATGGCTACACCTTC. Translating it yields CASSPSVPGPVSYGYTF.

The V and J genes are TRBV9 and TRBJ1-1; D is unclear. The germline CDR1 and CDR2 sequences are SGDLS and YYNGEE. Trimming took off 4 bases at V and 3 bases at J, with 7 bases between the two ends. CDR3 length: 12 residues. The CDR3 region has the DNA TGTGCCAGCAGCCCCCGGGACACTGAAGCTTTCTTT. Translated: CASSPRDTEAFF.

The CDR3 loop is CASSPGDSQETQYF. CDR3 sequence (DNA): TGCGCCAGCAGCCCCGGGGACAGCCAAGAGACCCAGTACTTC. The V gene is TRBV5-1, the J gene TRBJ2-5; 7 nucleotides match TRBD1. This CDR3 is 14 amino acids long. Germline assignment: CDR1 SGHRS and CDR2 YFSETQ. After removal of 4 bases from V and 1 base from J, the junction contained 4 bases not matched to a gene.

CDR3 DNA: TGTGCCAGCAGCGCTCAGGGATACACTGAAGCTTTCTTT. It specifies CASSAQGYTEAFF. The chain joins TRBV9 to TRBJ1-1; TRBD1 is a possible D gene (5 bases). The CDR3 length is 13 residues. Germline V gene data show CDR1 as SGDLS and CDR2 as YYNGEE. Trimming stripped 3 bases from V and 3 bases from J, with 9 bases between.

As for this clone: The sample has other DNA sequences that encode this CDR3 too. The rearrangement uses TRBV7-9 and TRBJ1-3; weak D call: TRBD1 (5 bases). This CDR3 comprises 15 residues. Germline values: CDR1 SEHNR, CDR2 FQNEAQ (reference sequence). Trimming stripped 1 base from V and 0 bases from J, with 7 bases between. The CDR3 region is CASSLGGSSGNTIYF. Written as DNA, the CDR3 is TGTGCCAGCAGCTTAGGGGGCAGCTCTGGAAACACCATATATTTT.

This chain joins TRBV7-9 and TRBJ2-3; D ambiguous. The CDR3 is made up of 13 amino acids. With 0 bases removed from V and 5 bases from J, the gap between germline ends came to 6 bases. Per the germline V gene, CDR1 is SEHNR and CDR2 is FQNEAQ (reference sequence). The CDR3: CASSLAEIDTQYF. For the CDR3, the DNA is TGTGCCAGCAGCTTAGCGGAGATAGATACGCAGTATTTT.

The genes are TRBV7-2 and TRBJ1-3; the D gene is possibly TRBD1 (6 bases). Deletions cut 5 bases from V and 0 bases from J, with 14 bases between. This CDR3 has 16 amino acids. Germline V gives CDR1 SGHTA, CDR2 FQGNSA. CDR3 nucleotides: TGTGCCAGCAGCAAGATAACAGGGTTCTCTGGAAACACCATATATTTT. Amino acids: CASSKITGFSGNTIYF.

The CDR3 DNA reads TGTGCCAGCAGCGTAGGACTGACCCCGGGGGAGCAGTACTTC. The encoded protein is CASSVGLTPGEQYF. The chain uses TRBV9 and TRBJ2-7; possibly TRBD2 for D (5 bases). CDR3 length equals 14 residues. The ends were cut back, 0 bases at V and 7 bases at J, with 14 bases in the middle. The germline CDR1 and CDR2 sequences are SGDLS and YYNGEE.

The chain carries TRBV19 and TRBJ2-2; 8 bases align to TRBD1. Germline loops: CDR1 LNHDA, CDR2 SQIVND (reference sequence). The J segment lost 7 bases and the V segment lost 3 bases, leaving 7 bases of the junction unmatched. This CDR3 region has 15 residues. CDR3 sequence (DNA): TGTGCCAGTAGTATTCAAACAGGGGGAATCGGGGAGCTGTTTTTT. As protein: CASSIQTGGIGELFF.

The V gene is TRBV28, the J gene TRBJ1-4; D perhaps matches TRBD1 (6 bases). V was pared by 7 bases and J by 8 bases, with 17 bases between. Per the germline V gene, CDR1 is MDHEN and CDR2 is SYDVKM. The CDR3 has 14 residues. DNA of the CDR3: TGTGCCAGCACCAGCCCAGGGGCCGGGGAAAAACTGTTTTTT. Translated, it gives CASTSPGAGEKLFF.

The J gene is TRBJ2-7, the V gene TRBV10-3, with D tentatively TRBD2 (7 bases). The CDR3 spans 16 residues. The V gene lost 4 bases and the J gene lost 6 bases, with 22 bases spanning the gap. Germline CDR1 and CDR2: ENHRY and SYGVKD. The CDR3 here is CAISGASGIRGSEQYF. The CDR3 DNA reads TGTGCCATCAGTGGGGCTAGCGGTATCAGGGGTAGCGAGCAGTACTTC.